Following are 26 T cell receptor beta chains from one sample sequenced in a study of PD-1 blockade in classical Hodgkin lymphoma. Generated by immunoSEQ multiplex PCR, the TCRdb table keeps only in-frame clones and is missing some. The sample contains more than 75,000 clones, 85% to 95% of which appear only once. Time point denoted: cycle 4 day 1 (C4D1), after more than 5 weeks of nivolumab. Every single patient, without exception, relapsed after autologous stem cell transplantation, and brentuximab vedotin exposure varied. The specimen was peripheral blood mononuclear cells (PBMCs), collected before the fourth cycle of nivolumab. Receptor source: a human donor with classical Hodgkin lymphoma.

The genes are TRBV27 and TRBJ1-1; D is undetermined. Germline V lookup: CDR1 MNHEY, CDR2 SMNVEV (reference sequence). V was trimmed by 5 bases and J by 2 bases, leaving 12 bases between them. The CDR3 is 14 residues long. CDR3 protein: CASSPRTVNTEAFF. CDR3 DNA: TGTGCCAGCAGTCCCCGCACAGTTAACACTGAAGCTTTCTTT.

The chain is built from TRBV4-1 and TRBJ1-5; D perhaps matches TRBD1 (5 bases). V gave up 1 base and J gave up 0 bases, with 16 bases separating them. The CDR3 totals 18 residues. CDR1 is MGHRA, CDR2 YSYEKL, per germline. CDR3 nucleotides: TGCGCCAGCAGCCAAGTGACAGTAGCAGCGTTTAGCAATCAGCCCCAGCATTTT. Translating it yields CASSQVTVAAFSNQPQHF.

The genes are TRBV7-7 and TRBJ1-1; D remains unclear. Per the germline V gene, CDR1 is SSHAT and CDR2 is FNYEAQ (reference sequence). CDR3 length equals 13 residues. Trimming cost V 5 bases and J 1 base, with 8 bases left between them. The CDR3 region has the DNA TGTGCCAGCAGCCCCGTGGGGAACACTGAAGCTTTCTTT. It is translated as CASSPVGNTEAFF.

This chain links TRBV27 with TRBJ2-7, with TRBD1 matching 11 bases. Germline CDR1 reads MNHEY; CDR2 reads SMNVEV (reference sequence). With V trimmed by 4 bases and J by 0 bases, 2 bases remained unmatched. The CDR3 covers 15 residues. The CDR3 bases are TGTGCCAGCAGTTACGGGACAGGGGGCTCCTACGAGCAGTACTTC. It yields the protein CASSYGTGGSYEQYF.

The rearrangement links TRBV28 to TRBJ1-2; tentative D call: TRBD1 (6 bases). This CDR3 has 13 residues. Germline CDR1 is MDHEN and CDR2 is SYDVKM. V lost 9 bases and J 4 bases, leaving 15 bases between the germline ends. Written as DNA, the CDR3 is TGTGCCAGTAACAGGGATGGGGCCTATGGCTACACCTTC. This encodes CASNRDGAYGYTF.

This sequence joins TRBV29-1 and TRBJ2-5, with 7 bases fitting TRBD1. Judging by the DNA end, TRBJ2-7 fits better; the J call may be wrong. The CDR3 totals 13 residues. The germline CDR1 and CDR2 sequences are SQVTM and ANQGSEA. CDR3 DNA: TGCAGCGTTGATACAGGGGACTCCTACGAGCAGTACTTC. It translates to CSVDTGDSYEQYF.

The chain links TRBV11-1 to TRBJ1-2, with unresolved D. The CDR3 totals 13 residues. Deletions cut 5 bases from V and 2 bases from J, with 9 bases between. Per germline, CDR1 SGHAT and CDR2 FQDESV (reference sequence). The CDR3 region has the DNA TGTGCCAGCAGCCTAGGTGAGAACTATGGCTACACCTTC. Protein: CASSLGENYGYTF.

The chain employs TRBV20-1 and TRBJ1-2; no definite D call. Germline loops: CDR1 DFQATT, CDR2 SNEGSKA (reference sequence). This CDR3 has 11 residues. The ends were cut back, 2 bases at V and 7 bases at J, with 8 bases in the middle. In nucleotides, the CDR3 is TGCAGTGCTAGATGGGGAGGTGGCTACACCTTC. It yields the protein CSARWGGGYTF.

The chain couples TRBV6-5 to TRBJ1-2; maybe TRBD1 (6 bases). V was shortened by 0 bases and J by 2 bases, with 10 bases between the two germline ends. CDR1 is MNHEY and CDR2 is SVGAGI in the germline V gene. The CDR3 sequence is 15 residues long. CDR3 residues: CASSYSTGTNYGYTF. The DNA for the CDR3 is TGTGCCAGCAGTTACTCCACAGGGACCAACTATGGCTACACCTTC.

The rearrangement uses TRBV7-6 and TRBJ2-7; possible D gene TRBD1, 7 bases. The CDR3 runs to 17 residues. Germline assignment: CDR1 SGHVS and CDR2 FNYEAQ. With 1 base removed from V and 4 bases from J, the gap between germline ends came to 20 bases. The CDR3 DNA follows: TGTGCCAGCAGCTTAGAGCCGGTACGCGGGGACAGTTACGAGCAGTACTTC. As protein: CASSLEPVRGDSYEQYF.

The DNA for the CDR3 is TGTGCCAGCTCAGCCGGAGGGAATGAGCAGTTCTTC. This codes for CASSAGGNEQFF. The rearrangement links TRBV18 to TRBJ2-1, with TRBD2 as a possible D gene (6 bases). V gave up 5 bases and J gave up 7 bases, with 9 bases separating them. Germline V CDR1 and CDR2: KGHSH, LQKENI. The length of the CDR3 is 12 residues. Combining the CDR3 with reference TRBV18 and TRBJ2-1 gives the whole variable domain NAGVMQNPRHLVRRRGQEARLRCSPMKGHSHVYWYRQLPEEGLKFMVYLQKENIIDESGMPKERFSAEFPKEGPSILRIQQVVRGDSAAYFCASSAGGNEQFFGPGTRLTVL.

In DNA, the CDR3 is TGTGCCACCCATGACAGTTTCTACAATGAGCAGTTCTTC. Translated, it gives CATHDSFYNEQFF. V usage is TRBV19 and J usage is TRBJ2-1; a weak D match, TRBD1 (5 bases). V was cut by 10 bases and J by 3 bases, with 13 bases left in between. The CDR3 runs 13 residues. CDR1 and CDR2 (germline): LNHDA, SQIVND (reference sequence).

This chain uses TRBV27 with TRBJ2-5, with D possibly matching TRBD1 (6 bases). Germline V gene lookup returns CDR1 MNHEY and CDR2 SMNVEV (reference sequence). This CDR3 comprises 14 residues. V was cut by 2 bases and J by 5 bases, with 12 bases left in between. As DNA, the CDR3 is TGTGCCAGCAGTTTAGGTGGGGGCAGGGAGACCCAGTACTTC. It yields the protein CASSLGGGRETQYF.

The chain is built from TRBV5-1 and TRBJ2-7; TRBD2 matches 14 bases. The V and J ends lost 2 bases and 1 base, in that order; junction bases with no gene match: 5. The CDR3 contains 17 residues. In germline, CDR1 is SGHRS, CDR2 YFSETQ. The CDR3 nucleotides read TGCGCCAGCAGCTTCGGACTAGCGGGAGGCCCTTCCTACGAGCAGTACTTC. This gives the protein CASSFGLAGGPSYEQYF. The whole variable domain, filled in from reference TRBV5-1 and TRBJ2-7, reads KAGVTQTPRYLIKTRGQQVTLSCSPISGHRSVSWYQQTPGQGLQFLFEYFSETQRNKGNFPGRFSGRQFSNSRSEMNVSTLELGDSALYLCASSFGLAGGPSYEQYFGPGTRLTVT.

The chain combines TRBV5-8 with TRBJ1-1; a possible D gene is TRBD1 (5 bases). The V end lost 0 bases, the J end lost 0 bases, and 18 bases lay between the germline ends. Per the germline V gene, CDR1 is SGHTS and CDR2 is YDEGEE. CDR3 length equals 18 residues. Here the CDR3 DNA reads TGTGCCAGCAGCTTGGCGCAGGGAGGTATGATGATGAACACTGAAGCTTTCTTT. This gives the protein CASSLAQGGMMMNTEAFF.

The CDR3, as DNA: TGTGCCAGCAGTTCCAGACAGGGCATGAACACTGAAGCTTTCTTT. Its translation is CASSSRQGMNTEAFF. The chain recombines TRBV27 with TRBJ1-1; 7 bases are shared with TRBD1. The CDR3 loop spans 15 amino acids. Germline V CDR1 and CDR2: MNHEY, SMNVEV (reference sequence). V lost 4 bases and J lost 0; bases outside the gene matches: 5.

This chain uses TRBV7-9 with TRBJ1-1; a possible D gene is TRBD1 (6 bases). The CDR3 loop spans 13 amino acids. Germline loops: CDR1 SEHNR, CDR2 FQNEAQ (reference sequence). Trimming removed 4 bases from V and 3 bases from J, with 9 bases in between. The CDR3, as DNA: TGTGCCAGCAGCTCCACAGGGTACACTGAAGCTTTCTTT. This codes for CASSSTGYTEAFF. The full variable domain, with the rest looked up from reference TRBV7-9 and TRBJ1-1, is DTGVSQNPRHKITKRGQNVTFRCDPISEHNRLYWYRQTLGQGPEFLTYFQNEAQLEKSRLLSDRFSAERPKGSFSTLEIQRTEQGDSAMYLCASSSTGYTEAFFGQGTRLTVV.

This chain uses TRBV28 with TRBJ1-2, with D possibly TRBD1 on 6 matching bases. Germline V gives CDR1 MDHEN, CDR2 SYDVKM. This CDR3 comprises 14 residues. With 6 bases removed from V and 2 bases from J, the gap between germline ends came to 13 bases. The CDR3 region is CASRTGAANYGYTF. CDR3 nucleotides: TGTGCCAGCAGGACGGGGGCGGCGAACTATGGCTACACCTTC.

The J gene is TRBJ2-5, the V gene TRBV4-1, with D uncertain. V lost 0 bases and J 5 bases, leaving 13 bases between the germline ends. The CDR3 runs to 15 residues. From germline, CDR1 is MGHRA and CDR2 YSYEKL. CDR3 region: CASSQEGMEQETQYF. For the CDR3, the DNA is TGCGCCAGCAGCCAAGAAGGGATGGAACAGGAGACCCAGTACTTC.

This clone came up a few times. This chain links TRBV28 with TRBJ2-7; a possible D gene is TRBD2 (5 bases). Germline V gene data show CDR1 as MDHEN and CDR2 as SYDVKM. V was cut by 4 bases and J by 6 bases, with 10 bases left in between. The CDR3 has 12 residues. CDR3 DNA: TGTGCCAGCAGTTCTCCCCGGGGCGAGCAGTACTTC. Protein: CASSSPRGEQYF.

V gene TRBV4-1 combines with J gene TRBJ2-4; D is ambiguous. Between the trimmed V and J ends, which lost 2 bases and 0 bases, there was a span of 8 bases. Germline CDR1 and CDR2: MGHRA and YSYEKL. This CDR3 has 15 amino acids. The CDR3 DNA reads TGCGCCAGCAGCCAACTAGACTTAGCCAAAAACATTCAGTACTTC. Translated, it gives CASSQLDLAKNIQYF.

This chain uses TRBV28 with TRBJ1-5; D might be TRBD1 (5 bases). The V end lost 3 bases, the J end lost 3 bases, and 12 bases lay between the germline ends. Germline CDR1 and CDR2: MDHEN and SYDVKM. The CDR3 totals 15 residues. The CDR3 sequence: CASSFSYRHNQPQHF. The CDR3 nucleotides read TGTGCCAGCAGTTTTTCCTACAGGCACAATCAGCCCCAGCATTTT.

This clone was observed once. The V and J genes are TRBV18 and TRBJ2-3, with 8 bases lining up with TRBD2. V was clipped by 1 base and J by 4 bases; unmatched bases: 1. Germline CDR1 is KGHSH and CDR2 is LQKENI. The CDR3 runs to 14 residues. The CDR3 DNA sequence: TGTGCCAGCTCACCACTAGCGGGATCAGATACGCAGTATTTT. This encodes CASSPLAGSDTQYF.

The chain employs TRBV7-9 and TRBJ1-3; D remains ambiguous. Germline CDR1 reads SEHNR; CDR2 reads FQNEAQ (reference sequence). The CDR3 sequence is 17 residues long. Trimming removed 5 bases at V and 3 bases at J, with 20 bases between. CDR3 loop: CASSPTLRPIRGNTIYF. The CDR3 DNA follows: TGTGCCAGCAGCCCGACCTTAAGACCTATTCGTGGAAACACCATATATTTT.

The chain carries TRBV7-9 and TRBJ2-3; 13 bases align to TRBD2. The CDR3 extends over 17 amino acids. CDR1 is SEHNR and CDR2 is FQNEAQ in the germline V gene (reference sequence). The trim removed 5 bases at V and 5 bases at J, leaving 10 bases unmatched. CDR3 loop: CASSPRLAGGFGDTQYF. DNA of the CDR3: TGTGCCAGCAGCCCCAGACTAGCGGGAGGTTTCGGAGATACGCAGTATTTT.

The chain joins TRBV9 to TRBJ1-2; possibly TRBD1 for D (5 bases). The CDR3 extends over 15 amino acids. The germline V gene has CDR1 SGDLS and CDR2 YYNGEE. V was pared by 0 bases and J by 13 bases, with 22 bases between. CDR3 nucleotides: TGTGCCAGCAGCGTAGGATCAAGGCAGGGTTTCGGGAGCACCTTC. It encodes CASSVGSRQGFGSTF.